These 18 T cell receptor beta chains share one sample of origin, sequenced in a study of control samples from healthy donors and cancer patients. Measured with immunoSEQ multiplex PCR; TCRdb has only the in-frame clones, and not every one. The sample has around 150,000 clones; approximately 94% are singletons. Sequencing input: PBMCs. The receptors shown here come from a man in his 60s with colorectal cancer.

The rearrangement uses TRBV29-1 and TRBJ2-5; maybe TRBD1 (7 bases). Germline-derived CDR1 and CDR2 are SQVTM and ANQGSEA. The CDR3 has 13 amino acids. V lost 7 bases to trimming and J lost 5 bases, with 17 bases between them. CDR3 coding DNA: TGCAGCGCCCGAGGTGGAGGGGGCGAGACCCAGTACTTC. Residues: CSARGGGGETQYF.

The chain is built from TRBV30 and TRBJ1-5, with D hard to call. Germline CDR1 is GTSNPN and CDR2 is SVGIG (reference sequence). Trimming removed 3 bases from V and 2 bases from J, with 14 bases in between. The CDR3 is 15 amino acids. CDR3 sequence (DNA): TGTGCCTGGAGCTCTCGGACCCCGGGCAATCAGCCCCAGCATTTT. Its translation: CAWSSRTPGNQPQHF.

The chain is built from TRBV11-3 and TRBJ2-7; 10 bases are a match to TRBD1. CDR1 is SGHNT and CDR2 is YENEEA in the germline V gene. CDR3 length: 14 residues. The V gene end was trimmed by 5 bases and the J gene end by 4 bases; junction bases not matched to a gene: 5. CDR3 coding DNA: TGTGCCAGCAGCGCGGGACAGGGGAGGTACGAGCAGTACTTC. It encodes CASSAGQGRYEQYF. Variable domain in full (rest from reference TRBV11-3 and TRBJ2-7): EAGVVQSPRYKIIEKKQPVAFWCNPISGHNTLYWYLQNLGQGPELLIRYENEEAVDDSQLPKDRFSAERLKGVDSTLKIQPAELGDSAVYLCASSAGQGRYEQYFGPGTRLTVT.

This chain uses TRBV27 with TRBJ2-7, with D tentatively TRBD1 (5 bases). The CDR3 consists of 14 residues. Germline V CDR1 and CDR2: MNHEY, SMNVEV (reference sequence). V was pared by 4 bases and J by 2 bases, with 12 bases between. The CDR3 region has the DNA TGTGCCAGCAGTTCGCCAGGGAAGACCTACGAGCAGTACTTC. Its translation is CASSSPGKTYEQYF.

DNA of the CDR3: TGTGCCAGCAGTGCACAAACAGGGGGCACTGAAGCTTTCTTT. It encodes CASSAQTGGTEAFF. The chain couples TRBV6-4 to TRBJ1-1; TRBD1 agrees at 8 bases. This CDR3 region has 14 residues. The germline V gene encodes CDR1 MRHNA and CDR2 SNTAGT. V was clipped by 4 bases and J by 4 bases; unmatched bases: 5.

V usage is TRBV6-5 and J usage is TRBJ1-2; D gene ambiguous. V was trimmed by 0 bases and J by 1 base, leaving 9 bases between them. In germline, CDR1 is MNHEY, CDR2 SVGAGI. The CDR3 spans 15 residues. For the CDR3, the DNA is TGTGCCAGCAGTTACTCGCTGGATAGTAACTATGGCTACACCTTC. Translation gives CASSYSLDSNYGYTF.

The chain couples TRBV7-9 to TRBJ1-1, with D hard to call. The germline V gene has CDR1 SEHNR and CDR2 FQNEAQ (reference sequence). This CDR3 is 14 amino acids long. Trimming removed 5 bases at V and 0 bases at J, with 10 bases between. The CDR3 region is CASSRPQVNTEAFF. The CDR3 DNA follows: TGTGCCAGCAGCCGACCCCAGGTGAACACTGAAGCTTTCTTT.

This chain uses TRBV18 with TRBJ1-5, with D maybe TRBD1 (6 bases). This CDR3 comprises 14 residues. CDR1 KGHSH and CDR2 LQKENI come from the germline V gene. The V and J ends lost 1 base and 5 bases respectively, with 9 bases between them. The CDR3 coding sequence is TGTGCCAGCTCACCACAGGGGGTCGATCAGCCCCAGCATTTT. Translating it yields CASSPQGVDQPQHF.

This clone has a count of ten or more. V is TRBV5-4 and J is TRBJ1-1; tentatively, D is TRBD1 (5 bases). V lost 8 bases and J lost 3, with 17 bases in between. Germline V gene sequence: CDR1 SGHNT, CDR2 YYREEE (reference sequence). This CDR3 has 14 residues. CDR3 bases: TGTGCCAGGAAGTGGGACCCAAAGGACACTGAAGCTTTCTTT. Amino acid sequence: CARKWDPKDTEAFF.

This chain joins TRBV19 and TRBJ1-2; 10 positions agree with TRBD1. The CDR3 sequence is 15 residues long. The V gene end was trimmed by 7 bases and the J gene end by 4 bases; junction bases not matched to a gene: 9. Germline V gene data show CDR1 as LNHDA and CDR2 as SQIVND (reference sequence). The CDR3 nucleotides are TGTGCCAGTACCACGACAGGGGGCGTATCCTATGGCTACACCTTC. Translation: CASTTTGGVSYGYTF.

V is TRBV4-1 and J is TRBJ2-3, with TRBD2 matching over 9 bases. The germline V gene has CDR1 MGHRA and CDR2 YSYEKL. J lost 4 bases, V lost 0 bases, and 8 bases had no gene match. The CDR3 loop spans 17 amino acids. CDR3 DNA sequence: TGCGCCAGCAGCCAAGATGGGGATAGCGGGGGCTCAGATACGCAGTATTTT. Translation gives CASSQDGDSGGSDTQYF.

V is TRBV6-5 and J is TRBJ1-2, with TRBD1 as a possible D gene (5 bases). Looked up from germline, CDR1 is MNHEY and CDR2 is SVGAGI. The CDR3 is 13 residues long. V lost 3 bases to trimming and J lost 7 bases, with 12 bases between them. CDR3 protein: CASSYAREGGYTF. The DNA of the CDR3 is TGTGCCAGCAGTTATGCCAGGGAGGGTGGCTACACCTTC.

This clone came up once. The CDR3 spells CASSQSLSLLAGSTYEQYF. CDR3 DNA sequence: TGCGCCAGCAGCCAATCACTTTCTCTACTAGCGGGGTCTACCTACGAGCAGTACTTC. The genes are TRBV4-1 and TRBJ2-7; TRBD2 agrees at 10 bases. The CDR3 length is 19 residues. The germline CDR1 and CDR2 sequences are MGHRA and YSYEKL. The V and J ends lost 2 bases and 2 bases, in that order; junction bases with no gene match: 15.

This chain connects TRBV5-1 to TRBJ2-3; D ambiguous. In germline, CDR1 is SGHRS, CDR2 YFSETQ. The CDR3 has 14 residues. V was pared by 2 bases and J by 6 bases, with 13 bases between. In DNA, the CDR3 is TGCGCCAGCAGCTTAGATCTGAGCCGGGATACGCAGTATTTT. Encoded protein: CASSLDLSRDTQYF. The variable domain in full, with the rest retrieved from reference TRBV5-1 and TRBJ2-3, is KAGVTQTPRYLIKTRGQQVTLSCSPISGHRSVSWYQQTPGQGLQFLFEYFSETQRNKGNFPGRFSGRQFSNSRSEMNVSTLELGDSALYLCASSLDLSRDTQYFGPGTRLTVL.

The chain recombines TRBV6-5 with TRBJ2-4; perhaps TRBD2 as D (7 bases). Trimming left V 8 bases short and J 5 bases short, with 16 bases between. Looked up from germline, CDR1 is MNHEY and CDR2 is SVGAGI. CDR3 length: 14 residues. CDR3 bases: TGTGCCAGCGGGGGAACGGGGGGCCAAAACATTCAGTACTTC. This encodes CASGGTGGQNIQYF.

In its sample, this clone was seen once. The rearrangement joins TRBV27 to TRBJ2-7; TRBD1 matches at 9 bases. Germline CDR1 and CDR2: MNHEY and SMNVEV (reference sequence). The ends lost 8 bases at V and 12 bases at J; junction bases unmatched: 11. The CDR3 length is 12 residues. The CDR3 DNA is TGTGCCAGCCACACAGGGGGCCGTCCTTGGTACTTC. Translation gives CASHTGGRPWYF.

The V call is TRBV6-5, the J call TRBJ1-1; D may be TRBD1 (5 bases). The V gene lost 5 bases and the J gene lost 11 bases, with 12 bases spanning the gap. The CDR3 has 11 residues. Germline lookup yields CDR1 MNHEY and CDR2 SVGAGI. CDR3 nucleotide sequence: TGTGCCAGCAGTCAGGCGGGGGTCGCTTTCTTT. Translated, it gives CASSQAGVAFF.

This chain uses TRBV28 with TRBJ1-5; 11 nucleotides agree with TRBD1. Trimming at V came to 6 bases and at J to 3 bases, leaving 4 bases not matched to a gene. CDR3 length: 15 amino acids. Germline assignment: CDR1 MDHEN and CDR2 SYDVKM. As DNA, the CDR3 is TGTGCCAGCAGCTGGGGACAGGGGGACAATCAGCCCCAGCATTTT. The encoded protein is CASSWGQGDNQPQHF.